This TCR beta chain was identified in a study of CD8 T cell repertoires and HIV-1 epitope variants. Clones were read by immunoSEQ multiplex PCR, and TCRdb kept only the in-frame ones, dropping some. The table lists under 100,000 clones, almost 75% of them singletons. The CDR3 is 14 amino acids. The clonotype originates from a male donor with HIV. The V and J genes are TRBV21-1 and TRBJ1-5. TRBV21-1 is listed as a pseudogene. The sample comprised uncultured baseline CD8+ T cells from peripheral blood mononuclear cells (PBMCs). CDR3 protein: CASSKSLLGQPQHF. The CDR3 DNA is TGTGCCAGCAGCAAGTCTCTCTTGGGTCAGCCCCAGCATTTT.